This TCR beta chain was recovered during a study of blood T cell repertoires in COVID-19. The CDR3 covers 11 residues. Between the trimmed V and J ends, which lost 4 bases and 4 bases, there was a span of 5 bases. Germline V gene lookup returns CDR1 SNHLY and CDR2 FYNNEI. Repertoires were generated with immunoSEQ multiplex PCR, while TCRdb's copy carries only in-frame clones and drops some. The data show 350,000 or so clones, with roughly nine tenths seen just once and 3.5% to 4% held by the top ten. The specimen sequenced was peripheral blood. This sequence joins TRBV2 and TRBJ2-7; D ambiguous. This receptor was taken from a woman aged 55-75 years with COVID-19, enrolled during active disease. The DNA for the CDR3 is TGTGCCAGCAGTGTTCAGTACGAGCAGTACTTC. Its protein product is CASSVQYEQYF.